This T cell receptor beta chain was recorded in a study of shared clonotypes between healthy human individuals. The germline V gene has CDR1 LGHNA and CDR2 YSLEER. The CDR3 loop spans 14 amino acids. The V end was cut by 3 bases, the J end by 2 bases, with 11 bases between. At deep level, the assay was performed. The protocol was immunoSEQ multiplex PCR, while the TCRdb copy is restricted to in-frame clones and leaves out a portion. The data hold about 2 million clones, with around 96% observed a single time. Study-wide results and caveats: Sampling was confined to blood; repertoires within tissues likely differ. Naive subsets generally exceeded memory subsets in estimated richness.

Selected positively for CCR7 and CD45RO-negative, naive CD8 cells excluded terminally differentiated effector memory CD45RA+ cells. Concerning this clone: Its antigen is currently unknown.

This TCR derives from a man younger than 35 in good health. Sequenced: naive CD8+ T cells sorted from blood. This chain uses TRBV4-3 with TRBJ2-7; possible D gene TRBD2, 7 bases. The CDR3 reads CASSHAGATYEQYF. The CDR3 DNA is TGCGCCAGCAGCCATGCGGGGGCTACCTACGAGCAGTACTTC.